These T cell receptor beta chains were read from a single sample in a study of monozygotic twins with inflammatory bowel disease. Each CDR3 protein gets one entry in TCRdb, which reprocessed the 5' RACE reads and gives no DNA. This table lists just over 300,000 distinct CDR3 sequences. Sample: blood. The source is a human donor with ulcerative colitis or Crohn's disease, or a healthy co-twin of an affected twin (not recorded which). Both conserved end residues are part of each CDR3.

j_gene: TRBJ2-7
v_gene: TRBV5-1
CDR3aa: CASSGGLRDTNYEQYF

j_gene: TRBJ2-3
v_gene: TRBV9
CDR3aa: CASSLSPTSGDTQYF

j_gene: TRBJ2-7
v_gene: TRBV4-1
CDR3aa: CASSDRTADVEEQYF

j_gene: TRBJ2-7
v_gene: TRBV18
CDR3aa: CASSPPGLGDEQYF

j_gene: TRBJ2-5
v_gene: TRBV20-1
CDR3aa: CSALRLAGEQTQYF

j_gene: TRBJ1-6
v_gene: TRBV20-1
CDR3aa: CSARGMTNNSPLHF

j_gene: TRBJ2-5
v_gene: TRBV29-1
CDR3aa: CSETQGEETQYF

j_gene: TRBJ2-5
v_gene: TRBV5-1
CDR3aa: CASSLWDGGETQYF

j_gene: TRBJ2-4
v_gene: TRBV11-1
CDR3aa: CASSSIFTGTGKNIQYF

j_gene: TRBJ1-1
v_gene: TRBV20-1
CDR3aa: CSASRGQGRINTEAFF

j_gene: TRBJ2-3
v_gene: TRBV20-1
CDR3aa: CSARDLGNEDTQYF

j_gene: TRBJ2-2
v_gene: TRBV5-1
CDR3aa: CASSANWGTGELFF

j_gene: TRBJ2-1
v_gene: TRBV24-1
CDR3aa: CATSPQDRELYNEQFF

j_gene: TRBJ2-3
v_gene: TRBV20-1
CDR3aa: CSARGGTVSTDTQYF

j_gene: TRBJ1-1
v_gene: TRBV24-1
CDR3aa: CATSATGDTEAFF

j_gene: TRBJ2-7
v_gene: TRBV10-3
CDR3aa: CAISESGRNYEQYF

j_gene: TRBJ2-1
v_gene: TRBV5-1
CDR3aa: CAGSLAGGSYNEQFF

j_gene: TRBJ1-5
v_gene: TRBV12-3/TRBV12-4
CDR3aa: CASSLGTGRRNQPQHF

j_gene: TRBJ1-4
v_gene: TRBV7-2
CDR3aa: CASSLASPRENEKLFF

j_gene: TRBJ2-1
v_gene: TRBV9
CDR3aa: CASSVFPTYNEHFF

j_gene: TRBJ1-1
v_gene: TRBV6-1
CDR3aa: CASSEGGTGAFF

j_gene: TRBJ2-1
v_gene: TRBV6-2/TRBV6-3
CDR3aa: CASSTTTGYEQFF

j_gene: TRBJ2-3
v_gene: TRBV9
CDR3aa: CASSEAGGLRWWQYF

j_gene: TRBJ2-1
v_gene: TRBV7-2
CDR3aa: CASSFGLAGGEDEQFF

j_gene: TRBJ1-2
v_gene: TRBV5-1
CDR3aa: CASSAEVVRDYTF

j_gene: TRBJ2-7
v_gene: TRBV24-1
CDR3aa: CATSVAGGEQYF

j_gene: TRBJ1-5
v_gene: TRBV5-1
CDR3aa: CASSSGGQSNQPQHF

j_gene: TRBJ1-1
v_gene: TRBV19
CDR3aa: CASSIVAGWNTEAFF

j_gene: TRBJ2-3
v_gene: TRBV20-1
CDR3aa: CSASRTSGTDTQYF

j_gene: TRBJ2-5
v_gene: TRBV9
CDR3aa: CASSSGESQETQYF

j_gene: TRBJ2-2
v_gene: TRBV4-3
CDR3aa: CASSLEGDTGELFF

j_gene: TRBJ2-5
v_gene: TRBV7-2
CDR3aa: CASSFVPEQETQYF

j_gene: TRBJ1-3
v_gene: TRBV28
CDR3aa: CATTQDVFSGNTIYF

j_gene: TRBJ2-7
v_gene: TRBV4-2
CDR3aa: CASSQGSGVLEQYF

j_gene: TRBJ2-3
v_gene: TRBV7-2
CDR3aa: CASSPRAPRRTDTQYF

j_gene: TRBJ2-6
v_gene: TRBV15
CDR3aa: CATSSGANVLTF

j_gene: TRBJ1-3
v_gene: TRBV5-6
CDR3aa: CASSPSRYPGNTIYF

j_gene: TRBJ2-2
v_gene: TRBV5-1
CDR3aa: CASSLPAGSNTGELFF

j_gene: TRBJ2-1
v_gene: TRBV15
CDR3aa: CATSRDPAGVMVF

j_gene: TRBJ1-1
v_gene: TRBV7-2
CDR3aa: CASSFRTGYNTEAFF

j_gene: TRBJ2-3
v_gene: TRBV5-6
CDR3aa: CASSSVPDTQYF

j_gene: TRBJ1-1
v_gene: TRBV20-1
CDR3aa: CSARVSTGDTEAFF

j_gene: TRBJ2-1
v_gene: TRBV7-3
CDR3aa: CASSLTPRGDGQFF

j_gene: TRBJ2-7
v_gene: TRBV10-3
CDR3aa: CAISERGQGNGEQYF

j_gene: TRBJ2-1
v_gene: TRBV6-2/TRBV6-3
CDR3aa: CASRLPGGRNEQFF

j_gene: TRBJ2-4
v_gene: TRBV15
CDR3aa: CATSRDRGFNNMQYF

j_gene: TRBJ1-2
v_gene: TRBV10-3
CDR3aa: CAISDSRTGPVPHGYTF

j_gene: TRBJ2-1
v_gene: TRBV19
CDR3aa: CASTHLRRTSSYNEQFF

j_gene: TRBJ2-7
v_gene: TRBV24-1
CDR3aa: CATTEPSLLRGHEQYF

j_gene: TRBJ2-3
v_gene: TRBV6-1
CDR3aa: CASSQAGGLPTQYF

j_gene: TRBJ2-7
v_gene: TRBV7-9
CDR3aa: CASSRSGTSNEQYF

j_gene: TRBJ2-6
v_gene: TRBV19
CDR3aa: CASSARTNSGANVLTF

j_gene: TRBJ2-7
v_gene: TRBV28
CDR3aa: CASGLAGSYEQYF

j_gene: TRBJ2-7
v_gene: TRBV4-2
CDR3aa: CASSQDEQGDYEQYF

j_gene: TRBJ1-6
v_gene: TRBV6-2/TRBV6-3
CDR3aa: CASRSHGQVGLSPLHF

j_gene: TRBJ2-2
v_gene: TRBV20-1
CDR3aa: CSARDLDYPNTGELFF

j_gene: TRBJ2-7
v_gene: TRBV28
CDR3aa: CAAYRGNEQYF